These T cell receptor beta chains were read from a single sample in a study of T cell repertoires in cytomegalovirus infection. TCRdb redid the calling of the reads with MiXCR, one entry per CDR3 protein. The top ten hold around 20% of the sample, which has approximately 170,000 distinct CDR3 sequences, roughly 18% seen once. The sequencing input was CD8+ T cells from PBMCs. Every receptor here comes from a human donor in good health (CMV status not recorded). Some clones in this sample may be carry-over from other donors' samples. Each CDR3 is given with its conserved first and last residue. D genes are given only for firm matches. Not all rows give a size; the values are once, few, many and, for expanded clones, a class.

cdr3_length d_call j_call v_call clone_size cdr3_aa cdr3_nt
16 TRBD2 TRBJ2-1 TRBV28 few CASSPGTSGNDNEQFF TGTGCCAGCAGTCCTGGGACTAGCGGAAACGACAATGAGCAGTTCTTC
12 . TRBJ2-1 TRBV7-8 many CASSPEENEQFF TGTGCCAGCAGCCCCGAGGAGAATGAGCAGTTCTTC
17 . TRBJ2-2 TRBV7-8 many CASSLARRGAPAGELFF TGTGCCAGCAGCTTAGCCCGGCGTGGGGCACCAGCCGGGGAGCTGTTTTTT
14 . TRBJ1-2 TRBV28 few CASSFRRVDYGYTF TGTGCCAGCAGTTTTCGCAGGGTAGACTATGGCTACACCTTC
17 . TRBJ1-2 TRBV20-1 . CSASNQGTARHVYGYTF TGCAGTGCTAGCAATCAGGGGACGGCTCGACATGTCTATGGCTACACCTTC
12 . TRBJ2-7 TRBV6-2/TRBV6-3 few CASSISNYEQYF TGTGCCAGCAGTATATCTAACTACGAGCAGTACTTC
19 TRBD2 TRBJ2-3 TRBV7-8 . CASSSVGGSGRSSTDTQYF TGTGCCAGCAGCTCAGTAGGGGGGAGCGGGAGGAGTAGCACAGATACGCAGTATTTT
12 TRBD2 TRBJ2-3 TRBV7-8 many CASSLDAGAQYF TGTGCCAGCAGCTTAGACGCGGGAGCGCAGTATTTT
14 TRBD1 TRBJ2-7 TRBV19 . CASRIGQGAYEQYF TGTGCCAGTAGAATCGGACAGGGAGCCTACGAGCAGTACTTC
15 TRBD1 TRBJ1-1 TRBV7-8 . CASSPSGQMNTEAFF TGTGCCAGCAGCCCCTCGGGACAGATGAACACTGAAGCTTTCTTT
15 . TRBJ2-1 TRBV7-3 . CASSSEGSPRDEQFF TGTGCCAGCAGCTCCGAGGGGTCCCCTAGGGATGAGCAGTTCTTC
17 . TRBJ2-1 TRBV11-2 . CASSLISGPTSLNEQFF TGTGCCAGCAGCTTAATCAGTGGGCCAACTTCGCTCAATGAGCAGTTCTTC
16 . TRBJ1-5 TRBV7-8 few CASSLGFLEGNQPQHF TGTGCCAGCAGCTTGGGGTTCCTAGAGGGCAATCAGCCCCAGCATTTT
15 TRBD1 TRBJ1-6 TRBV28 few CASSLRDSNNSPLHF TGTGCCAGCAGTCTCCGGGACAGCAATAATTCACCCCTCCACTTT
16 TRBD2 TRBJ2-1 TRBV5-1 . CASSPGTSGRYNEQFF TGCGCCAGCAGCCCCGGGACTAGCGGGAGATACAATGAGCAGTTCTTC
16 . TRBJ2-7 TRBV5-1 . CASSPVGRRVSYEQYF TGCGCCAGCAGCCCTGTCGGCAGGAGGGTCTCCTACGAGCAGTACTTC
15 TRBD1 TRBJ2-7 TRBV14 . CASSHGTGATYEQYF TGTGCCAGCAGCCACGGGACAGGGGCGACATACGAGCAGTACTTC
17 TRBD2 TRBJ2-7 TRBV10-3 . CAISVPSSGRVAYEQYF TGTGCCATCAGTGTCCCCTCTAGCGGGAGGGTAGCCTACGAGCAGTACTTC
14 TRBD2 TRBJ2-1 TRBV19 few CASSILAGINEQFF TGTGCCAGTAGTATCCTAGCGGGTATCAATGAGCAGTTCTTC
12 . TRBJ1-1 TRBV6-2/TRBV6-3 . CASSSGLAEAFF TGTGCCAGCAGTTCAGGGTTGGCTGAAGCTTTCTTT